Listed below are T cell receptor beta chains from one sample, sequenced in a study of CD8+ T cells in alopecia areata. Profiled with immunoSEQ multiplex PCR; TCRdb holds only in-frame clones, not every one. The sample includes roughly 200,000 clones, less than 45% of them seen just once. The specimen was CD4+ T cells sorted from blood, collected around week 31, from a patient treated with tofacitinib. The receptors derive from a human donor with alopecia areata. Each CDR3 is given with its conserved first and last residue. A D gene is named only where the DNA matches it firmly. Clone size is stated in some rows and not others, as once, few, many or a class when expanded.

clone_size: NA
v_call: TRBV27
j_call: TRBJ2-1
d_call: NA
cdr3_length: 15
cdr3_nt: TGTGCCAGCGGAAATACAGGAGGAATATACAATGAGCAGTTCTTC
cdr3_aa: CASGNTGGIYNEQFF

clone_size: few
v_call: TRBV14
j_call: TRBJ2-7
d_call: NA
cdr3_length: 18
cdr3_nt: TGTGCCAGCAGCCAAGATTCCGCCTCAGGCAGGGGTTCCTACGAGCAGTACTTC
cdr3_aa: CASSQDSASGRGSYEQYF

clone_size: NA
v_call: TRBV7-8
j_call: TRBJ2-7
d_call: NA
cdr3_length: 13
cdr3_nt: TGTGCCAGCAGCTTGAGACAGGTTCCCGAGCAGTACTTC
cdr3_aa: CASSLRQVPEQYF

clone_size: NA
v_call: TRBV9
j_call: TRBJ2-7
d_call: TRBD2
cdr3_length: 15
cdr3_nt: TGTGCCAGCAGCCCCCGGACTAGCGGACCCTACGAGCAGTACTTC
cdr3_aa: CASSPRTSGPYEQYF

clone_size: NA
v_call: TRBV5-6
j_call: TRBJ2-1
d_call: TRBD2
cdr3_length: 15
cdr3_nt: TGTGCCAGCAGCTTCTCTAGCGGTTCCTACAATGAGCAGTTCTTC
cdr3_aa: CASSFSSGSYNEQFF

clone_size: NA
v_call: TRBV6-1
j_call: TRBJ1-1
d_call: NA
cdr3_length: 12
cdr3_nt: TGTGCCAGCAGTACGGGGAGTAGTGAAGCTTTCTTT
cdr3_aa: CASSTGSSEAFF

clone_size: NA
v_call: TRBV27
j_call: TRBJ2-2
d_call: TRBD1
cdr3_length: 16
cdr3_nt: TGTGCCAGCAGTTTCGCACAGGGGCGTCCAAGCGGGGAGCTGTTTTTT
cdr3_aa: CASSFAQGRPSGELFF

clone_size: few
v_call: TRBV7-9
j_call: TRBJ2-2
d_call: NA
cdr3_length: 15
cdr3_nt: TGTGCCACCAACGAAGGACAGACGAACACCGGGGAGCTGTTTTTT
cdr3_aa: CATNEGQTNTGELFF

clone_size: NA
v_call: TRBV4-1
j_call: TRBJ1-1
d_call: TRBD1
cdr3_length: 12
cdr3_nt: TGCGCCAGCAGCCGGGCAGGGGGGTCAGCTTTCTTT
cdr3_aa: CASSRAGGSAFF

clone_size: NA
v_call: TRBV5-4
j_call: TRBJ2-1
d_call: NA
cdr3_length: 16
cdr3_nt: TGTGCCAGCAGCCGAGGGCTAGCAACCCCCTCCGATGAGCAGTTCTTC
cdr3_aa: CASSRGLATPSDEQFF

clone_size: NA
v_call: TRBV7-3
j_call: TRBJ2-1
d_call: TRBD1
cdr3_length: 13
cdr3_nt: TGTGCCAGCAGCTCCGGACAGGGGCGAATCCAGTTCTTC
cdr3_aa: CASSSGQGRIQFF